The 24 T cell receptor beta chains presented below share a single source sample, sequenced in a study of blood T cell repertoires in COVID-19. The data were produced by immunoSEQ multiplex PCR, yet TCRdb's version contains in-frame clones alone and is incomplete. The table records some 220,000 clones, roughly 85% of them present only once. The source material was peripheral blood. All receptors come from a woman in her seventies with COVID-19, enrolled during active disease.

The chain links TRBV5-1 to TRBJ1-1; D is possibly TRBD1 (5 bases). From germline, CDR1 is SGHRS and CDR2 YFSETQ. The CDR3 has 14 amino acids. The germline V and J ends were trimmed by 2 bases and 1 base, with 9 bases remaining between them. The CDR3 region has the DNA TGCGCCAGCAGCTTCGGTCAGGGGAACACTGAAGCTTTCTTT. Amino acid sequence: CASSFGQGNTEAFF.

This clone was counted a single time. V usage is TRBV19 and J usage is TRBJ1-2; 9 bases line up with TRBD1. This CDR3 has 14 amino acids. The ends lost 5 bases at V and 7 bases at J; junction bases unmatched: 8. From germline, CDR1 is LNHDA and CDR2 SQIVND (reference sequence). This CDR3 is CASSATQGASGYTF. CDR3 nucleotide sequence: TGTGCCAGTAGTGCAACACAGGGGGCAAGTGGCTACACCTTC.

V gene TRBV3-1 (or the pseudogene TRBV3-2) combines with J gene TRBJ1-4, with D perhaps matching TRBD1 (5 bases). Trimming took off 4 bases at V and 8 bases at J, with 14 bases between the two ends. The CDR3 totals 14 residues. Per germline, CDR1 LGHDT and CDR2 YNNKEL (reference sequence). CDR3 residues: CASSPSGVGEKLFF. CDR3 DNA sequence: TGTGCCAGCAGCCCGTCGGGGGTGGGGGAAAAACTGTTTTTT.

A single count supports this clone. V and J are TRBV7-2 and TRBJ1-1; 11 nucleotides align to TRBD1. V shed 5 bases and J 4 bases; nucleotides not matched to a gene: 9. The germline V gene encodes CDR1 SGHTA and CDR2 FQGNSA. The CDR3 sequence is 16 residues long. CDR3 DNA: TGTGCCAGCAGCCATAGCCTAGGGACAGGGGGCACTGAAGCTTTCTTT. Its translation is CASSHSLGTGGTEAFF. Variable domain in full (rest from reference TRBV7-2 and TRBJ1-1): GAGVSQSPSNKVTEKGKDVELRCDPISGHTALYWYRQSLGQGLEFLIYFQGNSAPDKSGLPSDRFSAERTGGSVSTLTIQRTQQEDSAVYLCASSHSLGTGGTEAFFGQGTRLTVV.

The rearrangement links TRBV4-3 to TRBJ1-5; 9 bases align to TRBD1. Germline assignment: CDR1 LGHNA and CDR2 YSLEER. The V segment lost 3 bases and the J segment 4 bases; nucleotides outside the gene matches: 4. This CDR3 has 15 amino acids. This chain's CDR3 is CASSQDRGENQPQHF. The CDR3 coding sequence is TGCGCCAGCAGCCAGGACAGGGGTGAAAATCAGCCCCAGCATTTT.

The chain is built from TRBV28 and TRBJ2-1; a possible D gene is TRBD2 (6 bases). The CDR3 runs 11 residues. V was shortened by 6 bases and J by 14 bases, with 14 bases between the two germline ends. Germline V lookup: CDR1 MDHEN, CDR2 SYDVKM. CDR3 sequence reads: CASRADYIEFF. The CDR3 coding sequence is TGTGCCAGCAGAGCGGACTATATAGAGTTCTTC.

The V gene is TRBV30, the J gene TRBJ2-1, with D maybe TRBD2 (6 bases). V was shortened by 1 base and J by 12 bases, with 13 bases between the two germline ends. The CDR3 is made up of 12 amino acids. The germline V gene has CDR1 GTSNPN and CDR2 SVGIG (reference sequence). The CDR3 nucleotides are TGTGCCTGGAGTGACGGGAGTATAGTGCAGTTCTTC. Amino acid sequence: CAWSDGSIVQFF.

The V and J genes are TRBV6-2 or TRBV6-3 and TRBJ2-1; TRBD2 matches at 9 bases. J gave up 8 bases and V 1 base, and 12 bases lay outside the gene matches. Germline loops: CDR1 MNHEY, CDR2 SVGEGT. The CDR3 runs to 17 residues. The CDR3 nucleotides are TGTGCCAGCAGTTACTACCGTGGACTAGCGAGAGATGATGAGCAGTTCTTC. Its translation: CASSYYRGLARDDEQFF.

The gene calls are TRBV7-9 and TRBJ1-1, with no clear D. CDR1 and CDR2 (germline): SEHNR, FQNEAQ (reference sequence). This CDR3 has 11 amino acids. V shed 3 bases and J shed 6 bases, with 5 bases lying between them. CDR3 protein: CASSFFAEAFF. DNA of the CDR3: TGTGCCAGCAGCTTCTTCGCTGAAGCTTTCTTT.

The V gene is TRBV2, the J gene TRBJ2-5; 7 bases line up with TRBD2. Germline lookup yields CDR1 SNHLY and CDR2 FYNNEI. The CDR3 loop spans 14 amino acids. J gave up 5 bases and V 8 bases, and 11 bases lay outside the gene matches. The CDR3 sequence is CASQSGIGSETQYF. The CDR3 DNA is TGTGCCAGCCAAAGCGGGATTGGGTCGGAGACCCAGTACTTC.

The genes are TRBV18 and TRBJ2-5; 8 nucleotides match TRBD2. V shed 3 bases and J 5 bases; nucleotides not matched to a gene: 5. Germline CDR1 KGHSH, CDR2 LQKENI. This CDR3 has 14 amino acids. In nucleotides, the CDR3 is TGTGCCAGCTCACCGGGCGGGGGGCAGGAGACCCAGTACTTC. Amino acid sequence: CASSPGGGQETQYF.

The chain uses TRBV5-5 and TRBJ1-6; 8 bases map to TRBD1. Germline V lookup: CDR1 SGHKS, CDR2 YYEKEE (reference sequence). Trimming at V came to 2 bases and at J to 7 bases, leaving 11 bases not matched to a gene. The CDR3 consists of 17 residues. For the CDR3, the DNA is TGTGCCAGCAGCTTCCCCCCCGACAGGGGAGGCAATTCACCCCTCCACTTT. Translation gives CASSFPPDRGGNSPLHF.

The chain couples TRBV19 to TRBJ2-2; 11 bases fit TRBD1. Germline V gene data show CDR1 as LNHDA and CDR2 as SQIVND (reference sequence). The CDR3 extends over 16 amino acids. V lost 4 bases and J lost 1; bases outside the gene matches: 2. The CDR3 nucleotides are TGTGCCAGTAGTAAGGGGACAGGGGGGAACACCGGGGAGCTGTTTTTT. Translated, it gives CASSKGTGGNTGELFF.

The chain combines TRBV25-1 with TRBJ1-1; D perhaps matches TRBD1 (6 bases). This CDR3 region has 14 residues. Germline CDR1 MGHDK, CDR2 SYGVNS. The V gene lost 6 bases and the J gene lost 0 bases, with 11 bases spanning the gap. CDR3 protein: CASRGPGVNTEAFF. The CDR3 DNA reads as TGTGCCAGCAGGGGGCCAGGGGTGAACACTGAAGCTTTCTTT.

The chain is built from TRBV2 and TRBJ2-1; D is unclear. Germline V gives CDR1 SNHLY, CDR2 FYNNEI. This CDR3 region has 13 residues. Trimming cost V 4 bases and J 7 bases, with 11 bases left between them. Here the CDR3 reads CASSALEKNEQFF. The DNA for the CDR3 is TGTGCCAGCAGTGCCCTAGAGAAGAATGAGCAGTTCTTC.

The V and J genes are TRBV10-2 and TRBJ2-3; D possibly corresponds to TRBD2 (5 bases). The germline CDR1 and CDR2 sequences are WSHSY and SAAADI. Trimming shortened V by 7 bases and J by 14 bases, and 25 bases separated the two germline ends. The CDR3 spans 14 residues. Here the CDR3 reads CASTGSGNTDARYF. CDR3 nucleotides: TGCGCCAGCACCGGAAGCGGCAACACAGATGCGCGGTATTTT.

The chain links TRBV29-1 to TRBJ2-4; D possibly corresponds to TRBD2 (5 bases). From germline, CDR1 is SQVTM and CDR2 ANQGSEA. The CDR3 has 14 amino acids. Trimming took 5 bases from V and 1 from J, leaving 12 bases between them. CDR3 protein: CSVIGVGAKNIQYF. The DNA of the CDR3 is TGCAGCGTTATCGGGGTGGGGGCCAAAAACATTCAGTACTTC.

This chain joins TRBV7-6 and TRBJ1-1; 8 bases align to TRBD1. Germline V gives CDR1 SGHVS, CDR2 FNYEAQ. The CDR3 contains 19 residues. V dropped 4 bases and J dropped 2; count of bases not matched to a gene: 18. CDR3 coding DNA: TGTGCCAGCAGCTCCCGAAGGTGGGGGTACAGGGGGACAAACACTGAAGCTTTCTTT. Its translation is CASSSRRWGYRGTNTEAFF.

This chain joins TRBV6-6 and TRBJ1-2; TRBD1 is a possible D gene (6 bases). Germline lookup yields CDR1 MNHNY and CDR2 SVGAGI (reference sequence). Trimming shortened V by 3 bases and J by 8 bases, and 16 bases separated the two germline ends. The CDR3 spans 14 residues. CDR3 in DNA: TGTGCCAGCAGTTATGACAGGCCCCTAGAAGGCTACACCTTC. It specifies CASSYDRPLEGYTF.

This clone was detected a few times. J is TRBJ1-2 and V is TRBV24-1; D remains ambiguous. Germline assignment: CDR1 KGHDR and CDR2 SFDVKD. The CDR3 covers 13 residues. V was cut by 7 bases and J by 0 bases, with 8 bases left in between. CDR3 loop: CATSEESNYGYTF. The CDR3 DNA reads as TGTGCCACCAGCGAGGAATCTAACTATGGCTACACCTTC.

The chain recombines TRBV4-1 with TRBJ2-5; 7 positions agree with TRBD2. The CDR3 length is 15 residues. V lost 1 base, J lost 2 bases, and 4 bases stayed unmatched. In germline, CDR1 is MGHRA, CDR2 YSYEKL. This chain's CDR3 is CASSQVLAAQETQYF. CDR3 DNA: TGCGCCAGCAGCCAAGTCCTAGCGGCACAAGAGACCCAGTACTTC.

CDR3 region: CASSAVDRGNTEAFF. Written as DNA, the CDR3 is TGTGCCAGCTCAGCCGTGGACAGGGGGAACACTGAAGCTTTCTTT. This rearrangement joins TRBV18 to TRBJ1-1, with 9 positions matching TRBD1. CDR1 and CDR2 (germline): KGHSH, LQKENI. The V gene end was trimmed by 5 bases and the J gene end by 1 base; junction bases not matched to a gene: 5. This CDR3 region has 15 residues. Together with reference TRBV18 and TRBJ1-1, the CDR3 gives the full variable domain: NAGVMQNPRHLVRRRGQEARLRCSPMKGHSHVYWYRQLPEEGLKFMVYLQKENIIDESGMPKERFSAEFPKEGPSILRIQQVVRGDSAAYFCASSAVDRGNTEAFFGQGTRLTVV.

The chain combines TRBV10-3 with TRBJ1-2; D perhaps matches TRBD1 (5 bases). CDR1 and CDR2 from the germline V gene are ENHRY and SYGVKD. Between the trimmed V and J ends, which lost 0 bases and 0 bases, there was a span of 11 bases. CDR3 length: 16 amino acids. CDR3 in amino acids: CAISESGAGTNYGYTF. For the CDR3, the DNA is TGTGCCATCAGTGAGTCTGGGGCAGGAACTAACTATGGCTACACCTTC.

This rearrangement joins TRBV27 to TRBJ1-5, with no clear D. With 3 bases removed from V and 7 bases from J, the gap between germline ends came to 7 bases. The CDR3 length is 12 residues. From germline, CDR1 is MNHEY and CDR2 SMNVEV (reference sequence). The CDR3, as DNA: TGTGCCAGCAGTTTCTTGGGCCAGCCCCAGCATTTT. Translation: CASSFLGQPQHF.